This T cell receptor (beta chain) was captured in a study of blood T cell repertoires in COVID-19. Across the whole study: COVID-19 samples from acute and convalescent phases originated in the United States, Italy and Spain. PBMCs, B-cell-depleted T cells, or T cells were the source of the cDNA or gDNA that made up the material.

Germline values: CDR1 MNHNS, CDR2 SASEGT. Trimming cost V 1 base and J 2 bases, with 15 bases left between them. This CDR3 comprises 17 residues. As handled by the study authors: Amplifying reference gene primers gave estimates of nucleated cell counts. Libraries were prepared by immunoSEQ multiplex PCR; TCRdb keeps only in-frame clonotypes and omits some of them. The DNA gave D and trimming, while V, J and clone size come from that table. This table holds 350,000 to 400,000 clones, roughly 90% found once. The specimen sequenced was peripheral blood. The chain employs TRBV6-1 and TRBJ1-5; possible D gene TRBD1, 5 bases. This TCR was recovered from a woman aged 25 to 45 with COVID-19, enrolled during active disease. CDR3 in DNA: TGTGCCAGCAGTGAAGGGGCGGGACCGTGGGGCAATCAGCCCCAGCATTTT. This encodes CASSEGAGPWGNQPQHF.